A selection of T cell receptor beta chains follows, all from one sample in a study of blood T cell repertoires in COVID-19. Some clones are missing from TCRdb's copy, which holds only in-frame ones; the method was immunoSEQ multiplex PCR. Of about 180,000 clones detected, about 83% appear once; the ten largest clones hold 1.5% to 1.7%. The source material was peripheral blood. The receptors were sampled from a human donor in a cohort sampled during active COVID-19. CDR3s include the opening cysteine and the closing phenylalanine or tryptophan. A D gene is named only where the DNA matches it firmly. Clone size is given for some rows only: seen once, a few or many times, or a class if the clone is expanded.

cdr3_nt: TGTGCCAGTACCCGGTCAGGGTTGGGACAGCCCCAGCATTTT; cdr3_aa: CASTRSGLGQPQHF; v_call: TRBV19; clone_size: few; j_call: TRBJ1-5; d_call: -
cdr3_nt: TGTGCCAGCAGCTTGCCGGACAGGACGAACACCGGGGAGCTGTTTTTT; cdr3_aa: CASSLPDRTNTGELFF; v_call: TRBV5-4; clone_size: -; j_call: TRBJ2-2; d_call: TRBD1
cdr3_nt: TGTGCCAGCAGCGTAGGGGGACAGGGGTTTGCTGGAAACACCATATATTTT; cdr3_aa: CASSVGGQGFAGNTIYF; v_call: TRBV9; clone_size: -; j_call: TRBJ1-3; d_call: TRBD1
cdr3_nt: TGTGCCAGCAGCAGCCGTAAAGAGGAGACCCAGTACTTC; cdr3_aa: CASSSRKEETQYF; v_call: TRBV7-8; clone_size: -; j_call: TRBJ2-5; d_call: -
cdr3_nt: TGTGCCAGTAGTATATTGGCGGTCGCGAATCAGCCCCAGCATTTT; cdr3_aa: CASSILAVANQPQHF; v_call: TRBV19; clone_size: once; j_call: TRBJ1-5; d_call: -
cdr3_nt: TGTGCCAGCAGCGGGGGGACTAGCGGGAGGGGCAATGAGCAGTTCTTC; cdr3_aa: CASSGGTSGRGNEQFF; v_call: TRBV5-4; clone_size: -; j_call: TRBJ2-1; d_call: TRBD2
cdr3_nt: TGTGCCAGCAGTTTGAGACAGAATTACAATGAGCAGTTCTTC; cdr3_aa: CASSLRQNYNEQFF; v_call: TRBV28; clone_size: -; j_call: TRBJ2-1; d_call: -
cdr3_nt: TGTGCCAGCAGCTTCCCGACAGGAGCCGCCTATGGCTACACCTTC; cdr3_aa: CASSFPTGAAYGYTF; v_call: TRBV5-5; clone_size: -; j_call: TRBJ1-2; d_call: -
cdr3_nt: TGTGCCAGCTCACCAAGTGTTCTAGCGGGGTCTTACAATGAGCAGTTCTTC; cdr3_aa: CASSPSVLAGSYNEQFF; v_call: TRBV18; clone_size: -; j_call: TRBJ2-1; d_call: TRBD2
cdr3_nt: TGTGCCAGCAGCTTAGGCGGGACTAGCGCCCGCGGTGAGCAGTTCTTC; cdr3_aa: CASSLGGTSARGEQFF; v_call: TRBV11-3; clone_size: -; j_call: TRBJ2-1; d_call: TRBD2
cdr3_nt: TGTGCCAGCAGTTTATCGGGGATCGAGCAGTACTTC; cdr3_aa: CASSLSGIEQYF; v_call: TRBV12-3/TRBV12-4; clone_size: -; j_call: TRBJ2-7; d_call: -
cdr3_nt: TGCGCCAGCAGCGCCCCCGGTGGTGAGCAGTTCTTC; cdr3_aa: CASSAPGGEQFF; v_call: TRBV10-2; clone_size: -; j_call: TRBJ2-1; d_call: -
cdr3_nt: TGTGCCATCAGTGTGGGCAGGGAAGTGTCCTACGAGCAGTACTTC; cdr3_aa: CAISVGREVSYEQYF; v_call: TRBV10-3; clone_size: -; j_call: TRBJ2-7; d_call: -
cdr3_nt: TGCGCCAGCAGCCAACGGGACAGATCTTTCTATGGCTACACCTTC; cdr3_aa: CASSQRDRSFYGYTF; v_call: TRBV4-3; clone_size: -; j_call: TRBJ1-2; d_call: TRBD1
cdr3_nt: TGTGCCAGCAGCCGCCCGGGGGACGGTCAGTTCTTC; cdr3_aa: CASSRPGDGQFF; v_call: TRBV3-1/TRBV3-2; clone_size: -; j_call: TRBJ2-1; d_call: -
cdr3_nt: TGTGCCAGCAGCTTAGCGGGGGCGGCCACTGAAGCTTTCTTT; cdr3_aa: CASSLAGAATEAFF; v_call: TRBV7-2; clone_size: -; j_call: TRBJ1-1; d_call: -
cdr3_nt: TGTGCCAGCAGCGACCGGGACAGGGGCGCAGATACGCAGTATTTT; cdr3_aa: CASSDRDRGADTQYF; v_call: TRBV11-3; clone_size: -; j_call: TRBJ2-3; d_call: TRBD1
cdr3_nt: TGCGCCAGCAGTGGGGTGGGGGGAGTACAAGCTTTCTTT; cdr3_aa: CASSGVGGVQAFF; v_call: TRBV10-2; clone_size: -; j_call: TRBJ1-1; d_call: -
cdr3_nt: TGTGCCAGCAGCCAACAGGTTAGCAATCAGCCCCAGCATTTT; cdr3_aa: CASSQQVSNQPQHF; v_call: TRBV3-1/TRBV3-2; clone_size: -; j_call: TRBJ1-5; d_call: -
cdr3_nt: TGTGCCAGCACCAAGGACTACACCGGGGAGCTGTTTTTT; cdr3_aa: CASTKDYTGELFF; v_call: TRBV11-3; clone_size: -; j_call: TRBJ2-2; d_call: -
cdr3_nt: TGTGCCAGCAGCTTGGACGTCCCGGGACAGGGTCGAACAGATACGCAGTATTTT; cdr3_aa: CASSLDVPGQGRTDTQYF; v_call: TRBV5-5; clone_size: -; j_call: TRBJ2-3; d_call: TRBD1
cdr3_nt: TGTGCCAGCAGCTCCCCCACAGGGTTCAATGGCTACACCTTC; cdr3_aa: CASSSPTGFNGYTF; v_call: TRBV7-9; clone_size: once; j_call: TRBJ1-2; d_call: -
cdr3_nt: TGTGCCAGGAACCGGGACAGGGGGCCTATGAACACTGAAGCTTTCTTT; cdr3_aa: CARNRDRGPMNTEAFF; v_call: TRBV28; clone_size: -; j_call: TRBJ1-1; d_call: TRBD1
cdr3_nt: TGTGCCAGCAGTGAAGCGGTGGGCAGGGGGCAAGAGCAGTACTTC; cdr3_aa: CASSEAVGRGQEQYF; v_call: TRBV6-1; clone_size: -; j_call: TRBJ2-7; d_call: TRBD1
cdr3_nt: TGTGCCAGCAGTCTTCGACAGGGAGGCACTGAAGCTTTCTTT; cdr3_aa: CASSLRQGGTEAFF; v_call: TRBV25-1; clone_size: -; j_call: TRBJ1-1; d_call: TRBD1
cdr3_nt: TGTGCCAGTAGTATCAGGACAGAGGCCTCCTACGAGCAGTACTTC; cdr3_aa: CASSIRTEASYEQYF; v_call: TRBV19; clone_size: -; j_call: TRBJ2-7; d_call: -